This T cell receptor beta chain was recorded in a study of glioma-infiltrating T cells. Looking at the study overall: Presurgical dexamethasone in glioma patients lasted six or fewer days.

Looked up from germline, CDR1 is MNHNS and CDR2 is SASEGT. CDR3 size: 13 residues. V was shortened by 6 bases and J by 0 bases, with 7 bases between the two germline ends. There are many counts of this clonotype. Amplification of TCR alpha and beta CDR3 regions from RNA used iRepertoire nested multiplex PCR. TCRdb re-derived calls from the multiplex PCR reads in MiXCR, one entry per CDR3 protein. The sample includes more than 300,000 distinct CDR3 sequences, roughly two fifths seen only once; the top ten take approximately 12%. The source of this sequence is a human donor with low-grade glioma or glioblastoma, undergoing nonglioma brain surgery, or in good health (not recorded which). The chain uses TRBV6-1 and TRBJ2-3; no reliable D call. The specimen sequenced was glioma tissue, nonneoplastic brain tissue, or PBMCs (not recorded which). CDR3 in amino acids: CASRETSTDTQYF. DNA of the CDR3: TGTGCCAGCAGAGAGACTAGCACAGATACGCAGTATTTT.